Presented here are 19 T cell receptor beta chains from one specimen sequenced in a study of beta chain features in type 1 diabetes. The investigators reverse transcribed all of the isolated RNA, so they sequenced expressed TCRB transcripts. The assay was immunoSEQ multiplex PCR, and TCRdb's table has in-frame clones only and misses some. The data hold around 350,000 clones, with over 10% observed a single time. The sequenced sample consisted of naive CD4+ T cells from blood. The origin of the receptors is a young man in good health.

In the case of this clone: The same CDR3 arises from other DNA sequences in this sample as well. The gene calls are TRBV7-3 and TRBJ1-2, with D perhaps TRBD1 (6 bases). The ends were cut back, 5 bases at V and 2 bases at J, with 9 bases in the middle. The CDR3 length is 13 residues. CDR1 SGHTA and CDR2 FQGTGA come from the germline V gene. This chain's CDR3 is CASSPGQNYGYTF. Here the CDR3 DNA reads TGTGCCAGCAGCCCCGGACAGAACTATGGCTACACCTTC.

The J gene is TRBJ2-7, the V gene TRBV30; 7 bases are a match to TRBD2. CDR3 size: 12 residues. Trimming took 1 base from V and 5 from J; bases not matched to a gene: 2. Germline V gives CDR1 GTSNPN, CDR2 SVGIG (reference sequence). DNA for the CDR3: TGTGCCTGGAGTGGGGGGGGGAACGAGCAGTACTTC. Translated, it gives CAWSGGGNEQYF.

This clone occurred a few times. CDR3 sequence: CASSLGRRHPQETQYF. The CDR3 nucleotides read TGCGCCAGCAGCTTGGGTCGGCGGCACCCCCAAGAGACCCAGTACTTC. This chain joins TRBV5-1 and TRBJ2-5; no definite D call. Trimming took 0 bases from V and 1 from J, leaving 13 bases between them. This CDR3 spans 16 amino acids. Looked up from germline, CDR1 is SGHRS and CDR2 is YFSETQ.

In this sample, this clone turned up a few times. The CDR3 protein is CASSLPGQSYEQYF. The CDR3 region has the DNA TGTGCCAGCAGTTTACCGGGACAGTCCTACGAGCAGTACTTC. The chain couples TRBV28 to TRBJ2-7, with TRBD1 matching over 7 bases. Germline V gives CDR1 MDHEN, CDR2 SYDVKM. The CDR3 length is 14 residues. The J segment lost 1 base and the V segment lost 2 bases, leaving 2 bases of the junction unmatched.

This clone has just a few counts. V gene TRBV5-6 combines with J gene TRBJ1-4, with TRBD1 as a possible D gene (5 bases). This CDR3 is 14 amino acids long. The V and J ends lost 0 bases and 7 bases respectively, with 10 bases between them. CDR1 SGHDT and CDR2 YYEEEE come from the germline V gene. CDR3 residues: CASSLGSTGEKLFF. The DNA of the CDR3 is TGTGCCAGCAGCTTGGGAAGTACAGGTGAAAAACTGTTTTTT.

Only a few counts were recorded for this clone. This chain links TRBV9 with TRBJ2-1; D is ambiguous. This CDR3 comprises 13 residues. V was cut by 1 base and J by 8 bases, with 10 bases left in between. CDR1 and CDR2 from the germline V gene are SGDLS and YYNGEE. CDR3 sequence: CASSVTAEDEQFF. As DNA, the CDR3 is TGTGCCAGCAGCGTAACCGCAGAGGATGAGCAGTTCTTC.

The chain employs TRBV5-4 and TRBJ1-4; 7 bases line up with TRBD1. The CDR3 covers 16 residues. The V and J ends lost 3 bases and 2 bases, in that order; junction bases with no gene match: 7. The germline V gene encodes CDR1 SGHNT and CDR2 YYREEE (reference sequence). This CDR3 reads CASSSSGQATNEKLFF. The CDR3 bases are TGTGCCAGCAGCTCCTCCGGACAGGCTACTAATGAAAAACTGTTTTTT.

The chain links TRBV5-1 to TRBJ2-3; D may be TRBD2 (5 bases). Trimming removed 2 bases at V and 6 bases at J, with 10 bases between. CDR3 length equals 13 residues. CDR1 and CDR2 from the germline V gene are SGHRS and YFSETQ. The DNA for the CDR3 is TGCGCCAGCAGCTTCCAACCTAGCGATACGCAGTATTTT. Its protein product is CASSFQPSDTQYF.

This clone has just a few counts. This chain joins TRBV30 and TRBJ2-7, with D perhaps TRBD1 (5 bases). The germline V gene has CDR1 GTSNPN and CDR2 SVGIG (reference sequence). The CDR3 is 14 residues long. Trimming pared 8 bases from V and 0 bases from J, leaving 17 bases between. CDR3 in DNA: TGTGCCAGTACGGCAGGGCCGAGCTCCTACGAGCAGTACTTC. Translation gives CASTAGPSSYEQYF.

The chain employs TRBV14 and TRBJ1-1; no definite D call. V lost 2 bases and J 2 bases, leaving 6 bases between the germline ends. Germline-derived CDR1 and CDR2 are SGHDN and FVKESK. This CDR3 is 13 amino acids long. The CDR3 loop reads CASSQSFNTEAFF. For the CDR3, the DNA is TGTGCCAGCAGCCAATCGTTTAACACTGAAGCTTTCTTT.

A few counts support this clone. This chain links TRBV30 with TRBJ2-3; 8 nucleotides align to TRBD2. V was clipped by 3 bases and J by 8 bases; unmatched bases: 7. This CDR3 has 13 amino acids. Germline CDR1 GTSNPN, CDR2 SVGIG (reference sequence). CDR3 in DNA: TGTGCCTGGAGCGGGGGGGCCATATTTACGCAGTATTTT. It encodes CAWSGGAIFTQYF.

The chain recombines TRBV5-8 with TRBJ2-7; the D gene is possibly TRBD1 (6 bases). The CDR3 loop spans 14 amino acids. V was clipped by 1 base and J by 3 bases, with 11 bases between them. Germline assignment: CDR1 SGHTS and CDR2 YDEGEE. The CDR3 is CASSLTQGFYEQYF. The CDR3 DNA is TGTGCCAGCAGCTTGACGCAGGGGTTCTACGAGCAGTACTTC.

This chain's CDR3 is CASRRTGDSYNEQFF. The CDR3 nucleotides are TGTGCCAGCAGGAGGACGGGAGACTCCTACAATGAGCAGTTCTTC. The gene calls are TRBV2 and TRBJ2-1; D may be TRBD2 (6 bases). Per the germline V gene, CDR1 is SNHLY and CDR2 is FYNNEI. CDR3 length: 15 residues. V was shortened by 6 bases and J by 0 bases, with 12 bases between the two germline ends. The whole variable domain, filled in from reference TRBV2 and TRBJ2-1, reads EPEVTQTPSHQVTQMGQEVILRCVPISNHLYFYWYRQILGQKVEFLVSFYNNEISEKSEIFDDQFSVERPDGSNFTLKIRSTKLEDSAMYFCASRRTGDSYNEQFFGPGTRLTVL.

V is TRBV7-3 and J is TRBJ2-3, with 10 nucleotides matching TRBD2. CDR1 is SGHTA and CDR2 is FQGTGA in the germline V gene. The ends lost 2 bases at V and 5 bases at J; junction bases unmatched: 16. This CDR3 has 19 amino acids. The CDR3 coding sequence is TGTGCCAGCAGCTTATACCCCCTGAGAAGCGGGGGGGCCGTAGATACGCAGTATTTT. As protein: CASSLYPLRSGGAVDTQYF.

The rearrangement links TRBV28 to TRBJ1-1; 10 nucleotides line up with TRBD1. CDR3 size: 16 residues. Trimming took 6 bases from V and 0 from J; bases not matched to a gene: 7. CDR1 is MDHEN, CDR2 SYDVKM, per germline. This CDR3 reads CASRLTGGRLNTEAFF. The CDR3 DNA reads as TGTGCCAGCAGGTTGACAGGGGGCCGATTGAACACTGAAGCTTTCTTT. Supplemented by reference TRBV28 and TRBJ1-1, the full variable domain reads DVKVTQSSRYLVKRTGEKVFLECVQDMDHENMFWYRQDPGLGLRLIYFSYDVKMKEKGDIPEGYSVSREKKERFSLILESASTNQTSMYLCASRLTGGRLNTEAFFGQGTRLTVV.

J is TRBJ1-1 and V is TRBV7-9; 8 bases match TRBD1. The germline gives CDR1 SEHNR, CDR2 FQNEAQ (reference sequence). CDR3 size: 13 residues. V was pared by 5 bases and J by 5 bases, with 4 bases of the junction left unmatched. The CDR3 bases are TGTGCCAGCAGCCCGACAGGGGAAACTGAAGCTTTCTTT. This translates into CASSPTGETEAFF.

This clone was found a few times. The chain recombines TRBV30 with TRBJ1-1, with D maybe TRBD1 (6 bases). CDR3 length: 13 amino acids. Trimming shortened V by 5 bases and J by 0 bases, and 10 bases separated the two germline ends. CDR1 is GTSNPN, CDR2 SVGIG, per germline (reference sequence). The CDR3 sequence is CAWGRQVNTEAFF. The CDR3, as DNA: TGTGCCTGGGGAAGACAGGTGAACACTGAAGCTTTCTTT.

J is TRBJ1-4 and V is TRBV28, with a possible D match to TRBD1 (5 bases). V lost 8 bases to trimming and J lost 7 bases, with 11 bases between them. CDR1 is MDHEN and CDR2 is SYDVKM in the germline V gene. CDR3 size: 12 residues. CDR3 bases: TGTGCCAGCCGATCGGGGGGTGAAAAACTGTTTTTT. Protein sequence: CASRSGGEKLFF.

The chain employs TRBV4-2 and TRBJ2-3; the D gene is possibly TRBD1 (5 bases). V lost 0 bases, J lost 4 bases, and 17 bases lay in between. The germline CDR1 and CDR2 sequences are LGHNA and YNFKEQ. The CDR3 length is 17 residues. The CDR3 DNA follows: TGTGCCAGCAGCCAAGAGTCAGGGCAGGGATCCGCAGATACGCAGTATTTT. Translation gives CASSQESGQGSADTQYF.